Listed below are T cell receptor beta chains from one sample, sequenced in a study of cytomegalovirus exposure and HLA in healthy donors. Clones were read by immunoSEQ multiplex PCR, and TCRdb kept only the in-frame ones, dropping some. The top ten clones hold 3.5% to 5% of a sample with 100,000 or so clones, 76% of them seen once. The specimen was PBMCs. These receptors were taken from a middle-aged man in good health and CMV-seronegative. Both conserved end residues are part of each CDR3. A D gene is named only where the DNA matches it firmly. Clone size, where shown, is once, few, many, or a class for clones that have expanded.

NA,TRBJ1-2,NA,TRBV19,TGTGCCAGTAGTCTACAGGGTCGATATGGCTACACCTTC,CASSLQGRYGYTF
NA,TRBJ1-6,TRBD1,TRBV27,TGTGCCAGCAGTTTCCCTGGGACAGGGACATTTAATTCACCCCTCCACTTT,CASSFPGTGTFNSPLHF
NA,TRBJ2-4,TRBD1,TRBV5-1,TGCGCCAGCAGCTCATCAGGGGGCTCGGAAAACATTCAGTACTTC,CASSSSGGSENIQYF
few,TRBJ1-3,TRBD1,TRBV9,TGTGCCAGCAGCGTAGAAGGGGCAGGGGGTAGCGGAAACACCATATATTTT,CASSVEGAGGSGNTIYF
NA,TRBJ2-1,TRBD2,TRBV6-5,TGTGCCAGCAGTTACTACTCTAGCGGGGGAAGCAATGAGCAGTTCTTC,CASSYYSSGGSNEQFF
NA,TRBJ1-2,NA,TRBV4-2,TGTGCCAGCAGCCAAGACGTGGGGACTTATGGCTACACCTTC,CASSQDVGTYGYTF
few,TRBJ2-5,TRBD2,TRBV2,TGTGCCAGCCTGCGTGCGAGGGGACTAGCGGGTGGGGGTGGAGACCAAGAGACCCAGTACTTC,CASLRARGLAGGGGDQETQYF
NA,TRBJ1-6,NA,TRBV5-4,TGTGCCAGCAGCTCCAACAGGGATAATTCACCCCTCCACTTT,CASSSNRDNSPLHF
NA,TRBJ1-2,NA,TRBV28,TGTGCCAGCAGTTTTGGGGACATCTATGGCTACACCTTC,CASSFGDIYGYTF
once,TRBJ1-2,TRBD1,TRBV6-5,TGTGCCAGCAGTGGTCACGGGACAGGGAACTATGGCTACACCTTC,CASSGHGTGNYGYTF
NA,TRBJ1-1,NA,TRBV18,TGTGCCAGCTCAAAGGGAGGGGACACTGAAGCTTTCTTT,CASSKGGDTEAFF
NA,TRBJ1-5,TRBD1,TRBV2,TGTGCCAGCAGTACACAGGGGGCGAGCAATCAGCCCCAGCATTTT,CASSTQGASNQPQHF
NA,TRBJ2-2,NA,TRBV6-5,TGTGCCAGCAGCTACTCGGCGGGGAGGACCGGGGAGCTGTTTTTT,CASSYSAGRTGELFF
NA,TRBJ1-2,NA,TRBV28,TGTGCCAGCAGTTTGGGAGGGGACCACTATGGCTACACCTTC,CASSLGGDHYGYTF
NA,TRBJ1-1,NA,TRBV4-3,TGCGCCAGCAGCCAAGATCCCCTAGTGAACACTGAAGCTTTCTTT,CASSQDPLVNTEAFF
NA,TRBJ2-7,NA,TRBV6-1,TGTGCCAGCAGCGACAACTACGAGCAGTACTTC,CASSDNYEQYF